This entry lists 8 T cell receptor beta chains sequenced from one sample in a study of T cell responses to AZD1222 COVID-19 vaccine. Measured with immunoSEQ multiplex PCR; TCRdb has only the in-frame clones, and not every one. The sample has over 55,000 clones; 84% are singletons. The sample here was peripheral blood, taken on day 0 of AZD1222 vaccination. These receptors came from an adult in good health.

The genes are TRBV6-5 and TRBJ2-1, with a possible D match to TRBD2 (6 bases). The CDR3 sequence is 14 residues long. V dropped 10 bases and J dropped 1 base, with 14 bases sitting between them. CDR1 and CDR2 from the germline V gene are MNHEY and SVGAGI. CDR3: CAIPTGGSYNEQFF. DNA of the CDR3: TGTGCCATCCCCACTGGGGGGTCCTACAATGAGCAGTTCTTC.

The CDR3 DNA follows: TGTGCCAGTAGTGCACTACTAGCGGGGGGCCCCTACAATGAGCAGTTCTTC. The encoded protein is CASSALLAGGPYNEQFF. The V gene is TRBV19, the J gene TRBJ2-1; 12 bases fit TRBD2. CDR3 size: 17 residues. The trim removed 5 bases at V and 2 bases at J, leaving 7 bases unmatched. Germline V lookup: CDR1 LNHDA, CDR2 SQIVND (reference sequence). Variable domain in full (rest from reference TRBV19 and TRBJ2-1): DGGITQSPKYLFRKEGQNVTLSCEQNLNHDAMYWYRQDPGQGLRLIYYSQIVNDFQKGDIAEGYSVSREKKESFPLTVTSAQKNPTAFYLCASSALLAGGPYNEQFFGPGTRLTVL.

The J gene is TRBJ1-3, the V gene TRBV24-1; no reliable D call. In germline, CDR1 is KGHDR, CDR2 SFDVKD. This CDR3 is built from 12 residues. V was shortened by 5 bases and J by 7 bases, with 8 bases between the two germline ends. The DNA of the CDR3 is TGTGCCACCAGTGGAACCGTCAACACCATATATTTT. This codes for CATSGTVNTIYF.

The rearrangement joins TRBV6-6 to TRBJ2-2; TRBD1 agrees at 9 bases. The CDR3 sequence is 15 residues long. The V and J ends lost 4 bases and 6 bases, in that order; junction bases with no gene match: 6. Germline values: CDR1 MNHNY, CDR2 SVGAGI (reference sequence). Here the CDR3 reads CASSSWTGEAGELFF. In DNA, the CDR3 is TGTGCCAGCAGTTCATGGACAGGGGAGGCCGGGGAGCTGTTTTTT.

This clone was seen a handful of times. The V gene is TRBV5-1, the J gene TRBJ2-3; TRBD1 aligns across 9 bases. The CDR3 covers 15 residues. The germline V gene has CDR1 SGHRS and CDR2 YFSETQ. V was pared by 8 bases and J by 3 bases, with 10 bases of the junction left unmatched. CDR3 sequence (DNA): TGCGCCAGTTTATTAGGGGACAGGGAGACAGATACGCAGTATTTT. Its protein product is CASLLGDRETDTQYF.

This sequence joins TRBV3-1 (or the pseudogene TRBV3-2) and TRBJ2-5, with a weak D call TRBD2 (6 bases). CDR1 is LGHDT and CDR2 is YNNKEL in the germline V gene (reference sequence). The V gene lost 6 bases and the J gene lost 7 bases, with 24 bases spanning the gap. This CDR3 contains 16 residues. CDR3 protein: CASRHLLAEPAGTQYF. CDR3 DNA sequence: TGTGCCAGCAGACACCTTTTAGCGGAGCCCGCTGGGACCCAGTACTTC.

This clone was observed a few times. The CDR3 reads CASSWTGKEQYF. In DNA form, the CDR3 reads TGTGCCAGCAGCTGGACAGGGAAGGAGCAGTACTTC. The V gene is TRBV13, the J gene TRBJ2-7, with 8 bases aligning to TRBD1. CDR1 is PRHDT, CDR2 FYEKMQ, per germline (reference sequence). The CDR3 runs 12 residues. The junction had 3 bases not matched to a gene; V was cut back by 4 bases and J by 7 bases.

The chain recombines TRBV4-1 with TRBJ1-2, with D possibly being TRBD1 (5 bases). The CDR3 has 14 residues. Trimming removed 4 bases at V and 4 bases at J, with 13 bases between. Germline CDR1 is MGHRA and CDR2 is YSYEKL. CDR3: CASSPQEGIYGYTF. The CDR3 DNA reads TGCGCCAGCAGCCCCCAGGAGGGGATCTATGGCTACACCTTC.